This T cell receptor (beta chain) was obtained from a study of technical replicates of blood from a few donors. Libraries were prepared by immunoSEQ multiplex PCR; TCRdb keeps only in-frame clonotypes and omits some of them. The data contain around 62,000 clones, 95% to 97% of them singletons. Concerning this clone itself: This specimen includes other DNA sequences encoding the same CDR3.

Between the trimmed V and J ends, which lost 5 bases and 1 base, there was a span of 8 bases. This CDR3 comprises 13 residues. The germline V gene encodes CDR1 LNHDA and CDR2 SQIVND (reference sequence). The TCR sequence derives from a human donor in good health. The sample consisted of T cells isolated from PBMCs. This sequence joins TRBV19 and TRBJ1-1, with D maybe TRBD1 (6 bases). The CDR3 bases are TGTGCCAGTAGTGTGACAGGGAACACTGAAGCTTTCTTT. It yields the protein CASSVTGNTEAFF.